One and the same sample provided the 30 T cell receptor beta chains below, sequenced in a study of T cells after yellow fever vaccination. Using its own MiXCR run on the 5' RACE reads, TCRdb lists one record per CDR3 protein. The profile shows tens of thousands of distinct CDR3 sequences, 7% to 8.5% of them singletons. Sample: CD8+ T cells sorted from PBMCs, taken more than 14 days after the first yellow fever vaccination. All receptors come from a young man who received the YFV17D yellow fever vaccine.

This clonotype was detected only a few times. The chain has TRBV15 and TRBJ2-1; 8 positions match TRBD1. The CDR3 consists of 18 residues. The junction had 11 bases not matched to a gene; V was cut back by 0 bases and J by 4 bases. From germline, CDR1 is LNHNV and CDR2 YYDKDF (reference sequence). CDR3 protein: CATSRDSRGPSPYNEQFF. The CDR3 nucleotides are TGTGCCACCAGCAGAGATTCCAGGGGGCCTAGCCCGTACAATGAGCAGTTCTTC.

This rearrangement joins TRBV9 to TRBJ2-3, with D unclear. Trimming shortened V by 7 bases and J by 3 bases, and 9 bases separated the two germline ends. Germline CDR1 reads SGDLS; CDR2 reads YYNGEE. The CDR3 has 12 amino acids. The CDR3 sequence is CASGPATDTQYF. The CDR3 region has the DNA TGTGCCAGCGGGCCAGCGACAGATACGCAGTATTTT.

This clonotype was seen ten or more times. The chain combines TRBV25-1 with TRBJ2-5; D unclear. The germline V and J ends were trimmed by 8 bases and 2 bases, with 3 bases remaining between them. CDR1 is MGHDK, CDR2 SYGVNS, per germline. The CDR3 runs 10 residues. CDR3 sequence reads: CASGQETQYF. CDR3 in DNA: TGTGCCAGCGGGCAAGAGACCCAGTACTTC.

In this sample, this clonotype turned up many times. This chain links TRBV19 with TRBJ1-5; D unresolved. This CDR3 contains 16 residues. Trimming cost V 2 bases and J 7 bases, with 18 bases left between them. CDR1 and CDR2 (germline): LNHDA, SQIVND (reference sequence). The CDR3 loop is CASSIHRSEGQQPQHF. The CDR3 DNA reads TGTGCCAGTAGTATACATCGGTCAGAGGGTCAACAGCCCCAGCATTTT.

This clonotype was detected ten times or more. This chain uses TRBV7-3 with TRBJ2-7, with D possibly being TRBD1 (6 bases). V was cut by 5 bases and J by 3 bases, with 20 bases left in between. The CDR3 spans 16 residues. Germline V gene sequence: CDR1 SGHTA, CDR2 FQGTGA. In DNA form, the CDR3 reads TGTGCCAGCAGCCCCCCCGACAGTCAGGGACACTACGAGCAGTACTTC. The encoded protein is CASSPPDSQGHYEQYF.

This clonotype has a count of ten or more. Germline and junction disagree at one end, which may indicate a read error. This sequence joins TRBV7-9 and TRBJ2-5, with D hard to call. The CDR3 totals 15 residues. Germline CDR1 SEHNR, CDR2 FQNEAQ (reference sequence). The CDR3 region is CSSSNLLRNQETQYF. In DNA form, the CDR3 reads TGTTCCAGCAGCAATCTCCTCAGGAACCAAGAGACCCAGTACTTC.

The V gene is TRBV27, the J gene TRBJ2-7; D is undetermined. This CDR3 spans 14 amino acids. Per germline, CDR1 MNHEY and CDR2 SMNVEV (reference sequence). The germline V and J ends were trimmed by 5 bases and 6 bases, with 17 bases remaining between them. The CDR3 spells CASSPGVGIGEQYF. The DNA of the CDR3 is TGTGCCAGCAGTCCAGGTGTAGGGATCGGCGAGCAGTACTTC.

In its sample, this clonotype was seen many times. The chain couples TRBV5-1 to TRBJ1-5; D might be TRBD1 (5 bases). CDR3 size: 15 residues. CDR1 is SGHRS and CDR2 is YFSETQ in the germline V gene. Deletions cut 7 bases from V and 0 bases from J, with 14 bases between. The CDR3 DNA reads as TGCGCCAGCTCCGATGGGGGGGATAGCAATCAGCCCCAGCATTTT. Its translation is CASSDGGDSNQPQHF.

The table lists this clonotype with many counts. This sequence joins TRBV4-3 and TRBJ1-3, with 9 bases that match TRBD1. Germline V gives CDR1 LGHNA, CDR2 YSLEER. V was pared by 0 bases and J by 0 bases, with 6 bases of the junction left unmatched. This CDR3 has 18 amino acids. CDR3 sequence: CASSQEVDRGSSGNTIYF. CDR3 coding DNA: TGCGCCAGCAGCCAAGAGGTGGACAGGGGAAGCTCTGGAAACACCATATATTTT.

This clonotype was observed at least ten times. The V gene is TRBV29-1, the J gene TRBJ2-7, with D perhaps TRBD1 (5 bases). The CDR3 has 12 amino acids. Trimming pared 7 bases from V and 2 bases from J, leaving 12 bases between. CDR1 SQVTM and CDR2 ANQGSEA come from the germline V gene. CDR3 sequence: CSAQDNTYEQYV. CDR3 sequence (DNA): TGCAGCGCCCAGGACAACACCTACGAGCAGTACGTC.

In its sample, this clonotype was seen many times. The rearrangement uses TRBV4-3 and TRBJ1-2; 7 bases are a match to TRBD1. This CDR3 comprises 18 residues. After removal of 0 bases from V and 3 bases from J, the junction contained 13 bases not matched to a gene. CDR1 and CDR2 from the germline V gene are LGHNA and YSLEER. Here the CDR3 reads CASSQDEGEGGAYYGYTF. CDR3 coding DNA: TGCGCCAGCAGCCAAGATGAGGGTGAAGGGGGCGCGTACTATGGCTACACCTTC.

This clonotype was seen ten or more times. CDR3 DNA sequence: TGTGCCAGCAGCCCCGGGCGACGGCACAATGAGCAGTTCTTC. Its translation: CASSPGRRHNEQFF. This chain links TRBV4-2 with TRBJ2-1, with D hard to call. The CDR3 length is 14 residues. Trimming pared 4 bases from V and 5 bases from J, leaving 12 bases between. The germline V gene has CDR1 LGHNA and CDR2 YNFKEQ.

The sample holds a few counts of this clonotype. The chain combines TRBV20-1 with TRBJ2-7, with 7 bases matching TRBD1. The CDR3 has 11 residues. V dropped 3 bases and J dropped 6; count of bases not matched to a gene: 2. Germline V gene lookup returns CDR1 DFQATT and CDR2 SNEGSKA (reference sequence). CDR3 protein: CSASTGVEQYF. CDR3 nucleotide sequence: TGCAGTGCTAGCACAGGGGTCGAGCAGTACTTC.

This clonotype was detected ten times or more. The DNA of the CDR3 is TGTGCCAGCAGTCGCGGGACCCTCTACGAGCAGTACGTC. Its translation: CASSRGTLYEQYV. The chain couples TRBV12-3 or TRBV12-4 to TRBJ2-7, with D possibly being TRBD2 (6 bases). Trimming cost V 5 bases and J 3 bases, with 11 bases left between them. The CDR3 consists of 13 residues.

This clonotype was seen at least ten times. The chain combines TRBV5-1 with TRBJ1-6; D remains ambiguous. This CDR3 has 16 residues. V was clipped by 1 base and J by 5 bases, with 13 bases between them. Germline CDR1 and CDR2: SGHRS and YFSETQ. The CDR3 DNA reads TGCGCCAGCAGCTTGTACGCAAGGACGAATAATTCACCCCTCCACTTT. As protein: CASSLYARTNNSPLHF.

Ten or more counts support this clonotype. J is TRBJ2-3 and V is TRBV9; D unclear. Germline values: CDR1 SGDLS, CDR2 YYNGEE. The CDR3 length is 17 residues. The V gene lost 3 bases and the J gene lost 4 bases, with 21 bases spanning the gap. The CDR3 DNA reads TGTGCCAGCAGCGCCAACCTCTACCGGGCATCCCCAGATACGCAGTATTTT. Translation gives CASSANLYRASPDTQYF.

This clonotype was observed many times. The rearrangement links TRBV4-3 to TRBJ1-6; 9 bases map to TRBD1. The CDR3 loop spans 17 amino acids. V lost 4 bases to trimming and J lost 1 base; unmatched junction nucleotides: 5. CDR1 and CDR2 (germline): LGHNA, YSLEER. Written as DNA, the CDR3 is TGCGCCAGCAGCCTGCGGACAGGGGCTTCCTATAATTCACCCCTCCACTTT. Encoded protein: CASSLRTGASYNSPLHF.

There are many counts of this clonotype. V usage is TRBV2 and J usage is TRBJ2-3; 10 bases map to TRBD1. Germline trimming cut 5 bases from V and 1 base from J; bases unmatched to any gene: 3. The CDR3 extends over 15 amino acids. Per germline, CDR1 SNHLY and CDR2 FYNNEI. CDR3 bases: TGTGCCAGCAGTCCCGGGACAGGGGGCACAGATACGCAGTATTTT. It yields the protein CASSPGTGGTDTQYF.

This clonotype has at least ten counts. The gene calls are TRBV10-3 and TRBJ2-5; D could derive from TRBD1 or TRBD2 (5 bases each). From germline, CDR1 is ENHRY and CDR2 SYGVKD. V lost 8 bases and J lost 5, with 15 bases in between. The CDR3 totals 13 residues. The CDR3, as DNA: TGTGCCATCTGCAAGGGGCGCGGGGAGACCCAGTACTTC. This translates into CAICKGRGETQYF.

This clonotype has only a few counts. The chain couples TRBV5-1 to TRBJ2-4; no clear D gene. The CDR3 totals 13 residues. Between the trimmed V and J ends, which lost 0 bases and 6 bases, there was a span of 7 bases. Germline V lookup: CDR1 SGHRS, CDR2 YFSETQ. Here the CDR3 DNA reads TGCGCCAGCAGCTTGGGTTGGACAAACATTCAGTACTTC. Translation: CASSLGWTNIQYF.

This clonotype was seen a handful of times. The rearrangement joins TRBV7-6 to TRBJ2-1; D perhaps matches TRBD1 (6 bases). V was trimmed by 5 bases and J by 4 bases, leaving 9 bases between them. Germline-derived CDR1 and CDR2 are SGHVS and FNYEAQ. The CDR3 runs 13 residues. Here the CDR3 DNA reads TGTGCCAGCAGCCTAGGACAGTACAATGAGCAGTTCTTC. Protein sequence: CASSLGQYNEQFF.

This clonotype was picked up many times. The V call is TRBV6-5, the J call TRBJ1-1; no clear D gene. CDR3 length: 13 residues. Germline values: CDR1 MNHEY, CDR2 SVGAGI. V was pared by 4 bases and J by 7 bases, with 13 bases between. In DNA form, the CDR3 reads TGTGCCAGCAGTTTTAGTGGGATAAGTGAAGCTTTCTTT. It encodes CASSFSGISEAFF.

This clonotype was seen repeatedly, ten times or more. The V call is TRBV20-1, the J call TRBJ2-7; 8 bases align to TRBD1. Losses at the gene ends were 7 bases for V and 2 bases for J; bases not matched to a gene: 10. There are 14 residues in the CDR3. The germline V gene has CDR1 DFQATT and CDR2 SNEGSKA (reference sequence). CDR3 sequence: CSVLGQGNTYEQYV. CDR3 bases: TGCAGTGTCCTCGGACAGGGAAATACCTACGAGCAGTACGTC.

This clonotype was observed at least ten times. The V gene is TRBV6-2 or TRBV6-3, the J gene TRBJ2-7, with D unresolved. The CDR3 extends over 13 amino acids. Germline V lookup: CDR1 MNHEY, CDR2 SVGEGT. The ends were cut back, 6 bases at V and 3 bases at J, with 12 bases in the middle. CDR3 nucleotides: TGTGCCAGCAGCCCTATGGGTGGCTACGAGCAGTACTTC. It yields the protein CASSPMGGYEQYF.

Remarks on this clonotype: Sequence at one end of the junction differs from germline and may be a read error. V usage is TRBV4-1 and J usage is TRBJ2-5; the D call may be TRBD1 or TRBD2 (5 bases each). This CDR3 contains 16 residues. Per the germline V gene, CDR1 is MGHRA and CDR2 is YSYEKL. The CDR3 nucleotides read TGCGTCAGTCAGGTCACATCGGGACCCGGAGTAGGTACCCAGCACTTC. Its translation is CVSQVTSGPGVGTQHF.

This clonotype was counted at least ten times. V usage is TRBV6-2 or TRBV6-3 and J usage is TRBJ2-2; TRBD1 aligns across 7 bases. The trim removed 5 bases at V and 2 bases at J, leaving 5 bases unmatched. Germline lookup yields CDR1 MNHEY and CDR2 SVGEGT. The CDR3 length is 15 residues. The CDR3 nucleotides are TGTGCCAGCAGTCGCGGACAGGACAACACCGGGGAGCTGTTTTTT. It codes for CASSRGQDNTGELFF.

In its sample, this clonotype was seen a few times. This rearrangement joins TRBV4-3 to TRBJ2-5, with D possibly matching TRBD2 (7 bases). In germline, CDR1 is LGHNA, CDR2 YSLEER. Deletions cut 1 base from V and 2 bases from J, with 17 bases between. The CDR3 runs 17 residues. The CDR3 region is CASSQGDLQGGQETQYF. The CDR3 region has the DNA TGCGCCAGCAGCCAAGGGGACCTACAGGGAGGGCAAGAGACCCAGTACTTC.

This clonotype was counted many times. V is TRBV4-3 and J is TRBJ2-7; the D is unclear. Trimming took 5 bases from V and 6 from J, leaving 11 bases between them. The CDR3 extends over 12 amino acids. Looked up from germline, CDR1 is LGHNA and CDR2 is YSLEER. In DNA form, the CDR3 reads TGCGCCAGCAGCGCTGAAGTGCGCGAGCAGTACTTC. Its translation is CASSAEVREQYF.

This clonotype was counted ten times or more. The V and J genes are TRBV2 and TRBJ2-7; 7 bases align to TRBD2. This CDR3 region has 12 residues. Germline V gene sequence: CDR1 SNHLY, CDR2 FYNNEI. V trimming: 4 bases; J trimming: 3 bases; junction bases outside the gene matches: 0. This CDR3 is CASSAGGYEQYV. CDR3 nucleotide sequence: TGTGCCAGCAGTGCGGGGGGCTACGAGCAGTACGTC.

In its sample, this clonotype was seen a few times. The CDR3 region is CASSLRKVADTQYF. The CDR3 DNA follows: TGCGCCAGCAGCCTGCGTAAGGTGGCAGATACGCAGTATTTT. The chain has TRBV4-3 and TRBJ2-3; D is unresolved. Per the germline V gene, CDR1 is LGHNA and CDR2 is YSLEER. V lost 4 bases and J 4 bases, leaving 12 bases between the germline ends. The CDR3 loop spans 14 amino acids.